Ten or more counts support the clone carrying this T cell receptor beta chain. Antigen specificity is unknown. TCRdb fed the 5' RACE reads into MiXCR, producing one record per CDR3 protein. The sample holds fewer than 80,000 distinct CDR3 sequences, about 5% seen once. Germline-derived CDR1 and CDR2 are LGHNA and YNFKEQ. Trimming removed 0 bases at V and 7 bases at J, with 21 bases between. The CDR3 is made up of 17 amino acids. The data belong to a study of CD8 T cells in ankylosing spondylitis. Study conclusions and caveats: What appeared characteristic of ankylosing spondylitis blood was a TCR beta motif of several highly homologous variants. Disease-linked clones, CD8+, were relatively rare in peripheral blood.

The chain has TRBV4-2 and TRBJ2-5; no reliable D call. Sequencing used blood, either unsorted or a sorted T cell fraction (not recorded which). The TCR sequence derives from a male donor with ankylosing spondylitis or in good health (not recorded which). DNA of the CDR3: TGTGCCAGCAGCCAAGATCGGAATGGGGTCGACGTTGGGACCCAGTACTTC. It specifies CASSQDRNGVDVGTQYF.